These T cell receptor beta chains were read from a single sample in a study of T cell responses to AZD1222 COVID-19 vaccine. The repertoire was sequenced with immunoSEQ multiplex PCR; TCRdb's copy has only in-frame clones and lacks some. The data show about 75,000 clones, approximately 90% seen once. Sequences were derived from peripheral blood, sampled 28 days after the second dose of the MenACWY control vaccine. The receptors were gathered from an adult who received the MenACWY meningococcal vaccine as a control. Both conserved end residues are part of each CDR3. A D gene is named only where the DNA matches it firmly. Rows give clone size only sometimes, using once, few, many, or a class for an expanded clone.

V gene: TRBV5-6
D gene: .
clone size: .
J gene: TRBJ1-1
CDR3 protein: CASSLEGSATEAFF
CDR3 DNA: TGTGCCAGCAGCTTGGAAGGTAGTGCCACTGAAGCTTTCTTT

V gene: TRBV6-1
D gene: .
clone size: .
J gene: TRBJ2-3
CDR3 protein: CASSDRGPPDTQYF
CDR3 DNA: TGTGCCAGCAGTGATAGGGGCCCCCCAGATACGCAGTATTTT

V gene: TRBV6-4
D gene: .
clone size: .
J gene: TRBJ1-6
CDR3 protein: CASSEEGGSTLHF
CDR3 DNA: TGTGCCAGCAGCGAAGAAGGGGGTTCTACCCTCCACTTT

V gene: TRBV7-9
D gene: TRBD1
clone size: .
J gene: TRBJ2-5
CDR3 protein: CASSWTGTEETQYF
CDR3 DNA: TGTGCCAGCAGTTGGACAGGGACGGAGGAGACCCAGTACTTC

V gene: TRBV19
D gene: .
clone size: .
J gene: TRBJ1-1
CDR3 protein: CASRGRALDTEAFF
CDR3 DNA: TGTGCCAGTAGGGGGAGAGCCCTAGACACTGAAGCTTTCTTT

V gene: TRBV7-8
D gene: .
clone size: few
J gene: TRBJ1-1
CDR3 protein: CASSLRKNTEAFF
CDR3 DNA: TGTGCCAGCAGCTTAAGAAAGAACACTGAAGCTTTCTTT

V gene: TRBV5-4
D gene: TRBD1
clone size: .
J gene: TRBJ2-7
CDR3 protein: CASSAGQGAYEQYF
CDR3 DNA: TGTGCCAGCAGCGCGGGACAGGGGGCCTACGAGCAGTACTTC

V gene: TRBV6-5
D gene: .
clone size: few
J gene: TRBJ1-5
CDR3 protein: CASSYSGGSNQPQHF
CDR3 DNA: TGTGCCAGCAGTTACTCCGGGGGTAGCAATCAGCCCCAGCATTTT

V gene: TRBV28
D gene: TRBD1
clone size: .
J gene: TRBJ1-5
CDR3 protein: CASSLAGGSVSNQPQHF
CDR3 DNA: TGTGCCAGCAGTTTGGCAGGGGGCAGCGTCAGCAATCAGCCCCAGCATTTT

V gene: TRBV7-2
D gene: TRBD1
clone size: .
J gene: TRBJ1-1
CDR3 protein: CASSLQAGGDTEAFF
CDR3 DNA: TGTGCCAGCAGCTTACAGGCAGGGGGAGACACTGAAGCTTTCTTT

V gene: TRBV4-2
D gene: .
clone size: few
J gene: TRBJ2-4
CDR3 protein: CASSQDSAKNIQYF
CDR3 DNA: TGTGCCAGCAGCCAAGACTCAGCCAAAAACATTCAGTACTTC

V gene: TRBV18
D gene: .
clone size: .
J gene: TRBJ1-5
CDR3 protein: CASSPRDTGREPQHF
CDR3 DNA: TGTGCCAGCTCACCAAGGGACACCGGCCGGGAGCCCCAGCATTTT

V gene: TRBV5-5
D gene: .
clone size: .
J gene: TRBJ2-5
CDR3 protein: CASSARAGREKETQYF
CDR3 DNA: TGTGCCAGCAGCGCCCGCGCGGGACGCGAGAAAGAGACCCAGTACTTC

V gene: TRBV7-8
D gene: .
clone size: .
J gene: TRBJ1-5
CDR3 protein: CASSPGVGNQPQHF
CDR3 DNA: TGTGCCAGCAGCCCTGGGGTAGGCAATCAGCCCCAGCATTTT

V gene: TRBV28
D gene: .
clone size: .
J gene: TRBJ1-1
CDR3 protein: CASSLGGRRTEAFF
CDR3 DNA: TGTGCCAGCAGTTTAGGGGGTAGGAGAACTGAAGCTTTCTTT

V gene: TRBV7-9
D gene: TRBD1
clone size: .
J gene: TRBJ1-2
CDR3 protein: CASSLAGQGHGYTF
CDR3 DNA: TGTGCCAGCAGCTTAGCGGGACAGGGGCACGGCTACACCTTC

V gene: TRBV19
D gene: .
clone size: .
J gene: TRBJ1-5
CDR3 protein: CASKASNQPQHF
CDR3 DNA: TGTGCCAGTAAGGCCAGCAATCAGCCCCAGCATTTT

V gene: TRBV2
D gene: TRBD1
clone size: .
J gene: TRBJ2-1
CDR3 protein: CASSEEFRTGGRYNEQFF
CDR3 DNA: TGTGCCAGCAGTGAAGAGTTCAGGACAGGGGGTCGATACAATGAGCAGTTCTTC

V gene: TRBV7-2
D gene: .
clone size: .
J gene: TRBJ2-2
CDR3 protein: CASSLLGADTGELFF
CDR3 DNA: TGTGCCAGCAGCTTATTAGGGGCCGACACCGGGGAGCTGTTTTTT

V gene: TRBV29-1
D gene: .
clone size: .
J gene: TRBJ1-2
CDR3 protein: CSVEDPGEERGYTF
CDR3 DNA: TGCAGCGTTGAAGACCCAGGGGAAGAACGAGGCTACACCTTC

V gene: TRBV12-3/TRBV12-4
D gene: .
clone size: .
J gene: TRBJ1-4
CDR3 protein: CASRPRGNEKLFF
CDR3 DNA: TGTGCCAGCCGCCCCAGGGGTAATGAAAAACTGTTTTTT

V gene: TRBV5-6
D gene: .
clone size: .
J gene: TRBJ2-3
CDR3 protein: CASSLEAGRTDTQYF
CDR3 DNA: TGTGCCAGCAGCTTGGAGGCGGGACGCACAGATACGCAGTATTTT

V gene: TRBV30
D gene: .
clone size: .
J gene: TRBJ1-3
CDR3 protein: CAWSVGVTGNTIYF
CDR3 DNA: TGTGCCTGGAGTGTGGGAGTTACCGGAAACACCATATATTTT

V gene: TRBV7-3
D gene: .
clone size: few
J gene: TRBJ1-2
CDR3 protein: CASSPDRNYGYTF
CDR3 DNA: TGTGCCAGCAGCCCAGACAGGAACTATGGCTACACCTTC

V gene: TRBV7-8
D gene: TRBD1
clone size: .
J gene: TRBJ2-2
CDR3 protein: CASSPRTGARTGELFF
CDR3 DNA: TGTGCCAGCAGCCCCCGGACAGGGGCTAGGACCGGGGAGCTGTTTTTT

V gene: TRBV10-3
D gene: .
clone size: .
J gene: TRBJ2-5
CDR3 protein: CAISESLAPGPGTQYF
CDR3 DNA: TGTGCCATCAGTGAGTCATTAGCCCCAGGACCGGGGACCCAGTACTTC

V gene: TRBV28
D gene: .
clone size: .
J gene: TRBJ1-3
CDR3 protein: CASYGRETNTIYF
CDR3 DNA: TGTGCCAGCTACGGCAGGGAAACAAACACCATATATTTT

V gene: TRBV6-1
D gene: TRBD1
clone size: .
J gene: TRBJ1-3
CDR3 protein: CASRQGRASGNTIYF
CDR3 DNA: TGTGCCAGCAGACAGGGGCGGGCGTCTGGAAACACCATATATTTT

V gene: TRBV10-3
D gene: TRBD1
clone size: .
J gene: TRBJ2-5
CDR3 protein: CAISHSGTGEETQYF
CDR3 DNA: TGTGCCATCAGTCACTCCGGGACAGGGGAAGAGACCCAGTACTTC

V gene: TRBV7-2
D gene: .
clone size: .
J gene: TRBJ1-3
CDR3 protein: CASSYTGSGAGNTIYF
CDR3 DNA: TGTGCCAGCAGCTATACAGGGAGTGGCGCTGGAAACACCATATATTTT

V gene: TRBV14
D gene: .
clone size: .
J gene: TRBJ2-1
CDR3 protein: CASSPDRSREFF
CDR3 DNA: TGTGCCAGCAGCCCCGACAGGTCGCGGGAGTTCTTC

V gene: TRBV2
D gene: .
clone size: .
J gene: TRBJ1-1
CDR3 protein: CASSGSMNTEAFF
CDR3 DNA: TGTGCCAGCAGTGGCAGCATGAACACTGAAGCTTTCTTT

V gene: TRBV6-5
D gene: .
clone size: .
J gene: TRBJ1-1
CDR3 protein: CASSLQGPTEAFF
CDR3 DNA: TGTGCCAGCAGTTTACAGGGTCCCACTGAAGCTTTCTTT

V gene: TRBV28
D gene: .
clone size: .
J gene: TRBJ2-2
CDR3 protein: CASCFRGTGELFF
CDR3 DNA: TGTGCCAGCTGCTTCCGGGGGACCGGGGAGCTGTTTTTT

V gene: TRBV3-1/TRBV3-2
D gene: .
clone size: .
J gene: TRBJ1-5
CDR3 protein: CASSQLANSNQPQHF
CDR3 DNA: TGTGCCAGCAGCCAGTTAGCGAATAGCAATCAGCCCCAGCATTTT

V gene: TRBV18
D gene: .
clone size: .
J gene: TRBJ1-2
CDR3 protein: CASSPISQPNYGYTF
CDR3 DNA: TGTGCCAGCTCACCGATCTCCCAACCTAACTATGGCTACACCTTC

V gene: TRBV6-5
D gene: .
clone size: .
J gene: TRBJ1-2
CDR3 protein: CASSYTKGSYGYTF
CDR3 DNA: TGTGCCAGCAGTTACACGAAGGGAAGCTATGGCTACACCTTC

V gene: TRBV11-2
D gene: TRBD2
clone size: .
J gene: TRBJ2-5
CDR3 protein: CASSPPAGGQETQYF
CDR3 DNA: TGTGCCAGCAGCCCCCCCGCGGGGGGACAAGAGACCCAGTACTTC

V gene: TRBV7-9
D gene: TRBD1
clone size: .
J gene: TRBJ1-1
CDR3 protein: CASSQDRVTEAFF
CDR3 DNA: TGTGCCAGCAGCCAAGACAGGGTCACTGAAGCTTTCTTT

V gene: TRBV7-7
D gene: TRBD2
clone size: .
J gene: TRBJ2-1
CDR3 protein: CASSSLLAGDYNEQFF
CDR3 DNA: TGTGCCAGCAGCTCTTTACTAGCGGGTGACTACAATGAGCAGTTCTTC

V gene: TRBV9
D gene: .
clone size: .
J gene: TRBJ1-3
CDR3 protein: CASSLTGNSGNTIYF
CDR3 DNA: TGTGCCAGCAGCCTTACAGGGAACTCTGGAAACACCATATATTTT

V gene: TRBV10-3
D gene: .
clone size: .
J gene: TRBJ2-1
CDR3 protein: CAISPDPNEQFF
CDR3 DNA: TGTGCCATCAGTCCGGACCCCAATGAGCAGTTCTTC

V gene: TRBV4-2
D gene: .
clone size: .
J gene: TRBJ2-5
CDR3 protein: CASSQGIQETQYF
CDR3 DNA: TGTGCCAGCAGCCAGGGGATCCAAGAGACCCAGTACTTC

V gene: TRBV12-5
D gene: .
clone size: .
J gene: TRBJ2-1
CDR3 protein: CASGTGYYNEQFF
CDR3 DNA: TGTGCTAGTGGTACAGGATACTACAATGAGCAGTTCTTC

V gene: TRBV7-2
D gene: TRBD2
clone size: .
J gene: TRBJ2-5
CDR3 protein: CASSLSGGTRETQYF
CDR3 DNA: TGTGCCAGCAGCCTTAGCGGGGGGACCAGAGAGACCCAGTACTTC

V gene: TRBV18
D gene: .
clone size: .
J gene: TRBJ1-4
CDR3 protein: CASSLFFPGWGEKVDAEKLFF
CDR3 DNA: TGTGCCAGCTCACTTTTTTTCCCGGGGTGGGGGGAGAAAGTCGATGCGGAAAAACTGTTTTTT

V gene: TRBV9
D gene: .
clone size: .
J gene: TRBJ2-5
CDR3 protein: CASSPRPGETQYF
CDR3 DNA: TGTGCCAGCAGCCCCCGACCCGGGGAGACCCAGTACTTC

V gene: TRBV29-1
D gene: TRBD1
clone size: .
J gene: TRBJ1-1
CDR3 protein: CSTRQGDTEAFF
CDR3 DNA: TGCAGCACCAGACAGGGGGACACTGAAGCTTTCTTT

V gene: TRBV15
D gene: .
clone size: .
J gene: TRBJ2-6
CDR3 protein: CATSRVGLRGANVLTF
CDR3 DNA: TGTGCCACCAGCAGAGTCGGTCTGAGAGGGGCCAACGTCCTGACTTTC

V gene: TRBV29-1
D gene: TRBD2
clone size: few
J gene: TRBJ2-1
CDR3 protein: CSVEGLAGGRSYNEQFF
CDR3 DNA: TGCAGCGTTGAGGGACTAGCGGGGGGTCGCTCCTACAATGAGCAGTTCTTC

V gene: TRBV4-3
D gene: TRBD1
clone size: .
J gene: TRBJ1-3
CDR3 protein: CASSQELLKTGWGNTIYF
CDR3 DNA: TGCGCCAGCAGCCAAGAGCTACTGAAGACAGGGTGGGGAAACACCATATATTTT

V gene: TRBV25-1
D gene: TRBD1
clone size: .
J gene: TRBJ1-3
CDR3 protein: CASSKLTGGSAGNTIYF
CDR3 DNA: TGTGCCAGCAGTAAATTAACAGGGGGGTCCGCTGGAAACACCATATATTTT

V gene: TRBV3-1/TRBV3-2
D gene: .
clone size: .
J gene: TRBJ1-2
CDR3 protein: CASSQDECGGHDYGYTF
CDR3 DNA: TGTGCCAGCAGCCAAGATGAGTGTGGGGGGCATGATTATGGCTACACCTTC